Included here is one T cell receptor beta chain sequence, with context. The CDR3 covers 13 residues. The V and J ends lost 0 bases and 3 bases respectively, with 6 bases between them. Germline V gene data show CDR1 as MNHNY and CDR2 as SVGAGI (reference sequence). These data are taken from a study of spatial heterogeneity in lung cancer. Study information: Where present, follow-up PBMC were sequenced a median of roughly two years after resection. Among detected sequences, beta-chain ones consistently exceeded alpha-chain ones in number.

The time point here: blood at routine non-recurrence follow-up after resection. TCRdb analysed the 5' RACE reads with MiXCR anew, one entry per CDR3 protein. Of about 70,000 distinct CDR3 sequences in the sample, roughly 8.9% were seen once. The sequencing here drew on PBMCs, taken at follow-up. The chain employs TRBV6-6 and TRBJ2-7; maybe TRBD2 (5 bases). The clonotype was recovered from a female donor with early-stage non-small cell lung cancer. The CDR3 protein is CASSYSEVYEQYF. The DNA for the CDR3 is TGTGCCAGCAGTTACTCGGAGGTCTACGAGCAGTACTTC.